The clone carrying this T cell receptor beta chain was recorded at least ten times. The antigen remains undetermined. These data belong to a study of Graves' ophthalmopathy and Graves' hyperthyroidism. Overall study: Hyperthyroidism counted as stable given no ophthalmopathy within 18 months of follow-up. Study outcomes and limitations: Blood contained most expanded thyroid clonotypes exceeding 0.001 frequency.

Beta-chain TCR CDR3 regions were amplified from RNA transcripts. In the first round, RT-PCR was carried out with HTBI primers, and a multiplex PCR formed the second round. TCRdb processed the multiplex PCR reads anew with MiXCR; each CDR3 protein has one entry. Altogether 580,000 or so distinct CDR3 sequences are present, 39% being singletons, with the ten largest covering roughly 4.5%. Germline loops: CDR1 SNHLY, CDR2 FYNNEI. The CDR3 is made up of 12 amino acids. V lost 7 bases, J lost 4 bases, and 10 bases lay in between. Sequenced input: peripheral blood or thyroid tissue (not recorded which). The TCR comes from an adult man with Graves' hyperthyroidism. The V call is TRBV2, the J call TRBJ1-1, with D unresolved. CDR3 sequence reads: CASKPMGTEAFF. In DNA form, the CDR3 reads TGTGCCAGCAAGCCGATGGGCACTGAAGCTTTCTTT.